These 4 T cell receptor beta chains originate from one sample sequenced in a study of regulatory and conventional T cells in RAG deficiency. The sorted conventional CD4+ T cells were CD25-low and CD127-high, with genomic DNA sequenced. Assay: immunoSEQ multiplex PCR; the TCRdb copy retains only in-frame clones and omits some. The repertoire holds 25,000 to 35,000 clones, with about 96% as singletons. This sample also appeared in a second study, on regulatory T cells. From that study: Primers: 52 TRBV forward and 13 TRBJ reverse.

Material: CD25- CD4+ T cells sorted from blood. The receptor set was obtained from a human donor in good health.

This chain links TRBV19 with TRBJ1-5, with D uncertain. The germline V gene has CDR1 LNHDA and CDR2 SQIVND (reference sequence). This CDR3 contains 15 residues. V was clipped by 3 bases and J by 3 bases, with 12 bases between them. CDR3 protein: CASSIDDGNNQPQHF. CDR3 nucleotides: TGTGCCAGTAGTATCGACGACGGGAACAATCAGCCCCAGCATTTT.

This clone showed up just once. V usage is TRBV11-3 and J usage is TRBJ2-1, with TRBD2 matching 14 bases. Germline CDR1 is SGHNT and CDR2 is YENEEA. V was clipped by 5 bases and J by 7 bases; unmatched bases: 4. The CDR3 is 15 residues long. The CDR3 DNA is TGTGCCAGCAGCCCCGGGACTAGCGGGAGAAATGAGCAGTTCTTC. Its protein is CASSPGTSGRNEQFF.

This sequence joins TRBV29-1 and TRBJ2-3; the D gene is possibly TRBD1 (5 bases). Deletions cut 5 bases from V and 2 bases from J, with 26 bases between. The CDR3 extends over 18 amino acids. Germline assignment: CDR1 SQVTM and CDR2 ANQGSEA. The CDR3 is CSVLVTRFGHANTDTQYF. In nucleotides, the CDR3 is TGCAGCGTTTTGGTCACAAGGTTTGGACATGCTAACACAGATACGCAGTATTTT.

This chain connects TRBV6-6 to TRBJ2-7; 7 bases line up with TRBD1. V was clipped by 8 bases and J by 1 base; unmatched bases: 8. The V gene's germline CDR1 is MNHNY and CDR2 SVGAGI (reference sequence). This CDR3 has 14 amino acids. CDR3 loop: CASGGLTGSYEQYF. In nucleotides, the CDR3 is TGTGCCAGCGGGGGCTTGACAGGGTCCTACGAGCAGTACTTC.